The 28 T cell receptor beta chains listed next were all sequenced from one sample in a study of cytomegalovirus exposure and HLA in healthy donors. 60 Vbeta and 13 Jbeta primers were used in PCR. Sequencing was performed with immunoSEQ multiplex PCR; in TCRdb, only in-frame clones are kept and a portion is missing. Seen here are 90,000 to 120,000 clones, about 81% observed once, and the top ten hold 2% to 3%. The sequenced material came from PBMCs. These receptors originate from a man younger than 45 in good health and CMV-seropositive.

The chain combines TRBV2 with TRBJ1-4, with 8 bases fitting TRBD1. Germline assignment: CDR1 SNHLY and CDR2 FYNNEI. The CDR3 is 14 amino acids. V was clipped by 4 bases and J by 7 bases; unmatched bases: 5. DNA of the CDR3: TGTGCCAGCAGTGTGTACAGGGGGAGTGAAAAACTGTTTTTT. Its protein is CASSVYRGSEKLFF. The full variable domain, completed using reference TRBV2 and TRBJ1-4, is EPEVTQTPSHQVTQMGQEVILRCVPISNHLYFYWYRQILGQKVEFLVSFYNNEISEKSEIFDDQFSVERPDGSNFTLKIRSTKLEDSAMYFCASSVYRGSEKLFFGSGTQLSVL.

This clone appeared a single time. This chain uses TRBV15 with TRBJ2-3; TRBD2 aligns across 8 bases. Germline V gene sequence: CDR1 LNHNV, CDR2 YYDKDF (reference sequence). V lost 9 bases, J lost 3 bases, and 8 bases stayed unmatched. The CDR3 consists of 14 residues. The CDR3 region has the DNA TGTGCCACGAACGGGGGGGTCAGGACAGATACGCAGTATTTT. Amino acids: CATNGGVRTDTQYF.

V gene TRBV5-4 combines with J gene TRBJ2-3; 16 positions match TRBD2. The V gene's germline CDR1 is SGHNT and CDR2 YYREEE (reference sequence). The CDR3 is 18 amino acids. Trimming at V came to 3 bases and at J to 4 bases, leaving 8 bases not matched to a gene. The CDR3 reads CASSWGLAGGPVSDTQYF. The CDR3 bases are TGTGCCAGCAGCTGGGGACTAGCGGGGGGGCCTGTATCAGATACGCAGTATTTT.

DNA for the CDR3: TGTGCCAGCAGCTCGCCTCCGGGACAGGGTTATGGTGGCTACACCTTC. Protein sequence: CASSSPPGQGYGGYTF. The chain has TRBV7-9 and TRBJ1-2; 9 nucleotides line up with TRBD1. The V gene end was trimmed by 4 bases and the J gene end by 7 bases; junction bases not matched to a gene: 13. The CDR3 is made up of 16 amino acids. Germline V gives CDR1 SEHNR, CDR2 FQNEAQ (reference sequence).

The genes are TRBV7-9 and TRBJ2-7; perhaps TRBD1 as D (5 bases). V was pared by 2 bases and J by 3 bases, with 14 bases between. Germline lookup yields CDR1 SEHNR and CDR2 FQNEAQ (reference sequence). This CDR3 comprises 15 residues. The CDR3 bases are TGTGCCAGCAGCTTAAGGGGCACAGGTGGCTACGAGCAGTACTTC. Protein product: CASSLRGTGGYEQYF.

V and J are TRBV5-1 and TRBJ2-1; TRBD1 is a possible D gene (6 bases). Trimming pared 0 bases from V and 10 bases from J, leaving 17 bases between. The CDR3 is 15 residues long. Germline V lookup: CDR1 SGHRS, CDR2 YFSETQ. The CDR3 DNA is TGCGCCAGCAGCTTGGCCGGGCCAGGGGCGCGGGAGCAGTTCTTC. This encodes CASSLAGPGAREQFF. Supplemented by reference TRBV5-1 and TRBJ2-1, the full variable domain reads KAGVTQTPRYLIKTRGQQVTLSCSPISGHRSVSWYQQTPGQGLQFLFEYFSETQRNKGNFPGRFSGRQFSNSRSEMNVSTLELGDSALYLCASSLAGPGAREQFFGPGTRLTVL.

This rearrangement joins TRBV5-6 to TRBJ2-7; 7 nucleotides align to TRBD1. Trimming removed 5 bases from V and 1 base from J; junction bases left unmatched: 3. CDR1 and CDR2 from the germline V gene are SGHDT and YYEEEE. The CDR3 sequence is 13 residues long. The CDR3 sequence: CASSSTGSYEQYF. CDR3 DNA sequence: TGTGCCAGCAGTTCGACAGGGTCCTACGAGCAGTACTTC.

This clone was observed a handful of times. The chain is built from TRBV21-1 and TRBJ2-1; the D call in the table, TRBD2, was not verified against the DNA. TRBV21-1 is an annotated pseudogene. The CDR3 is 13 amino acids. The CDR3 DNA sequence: TGTGCCAGCAACACTAGCGGGGTCAATGAGCAGTTCTTC. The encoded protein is CASNTSGVNEQFF.

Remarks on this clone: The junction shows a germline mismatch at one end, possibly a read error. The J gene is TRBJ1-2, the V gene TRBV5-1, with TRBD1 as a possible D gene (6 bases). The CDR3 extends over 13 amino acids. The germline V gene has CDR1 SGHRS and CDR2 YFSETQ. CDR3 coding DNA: TGCGCCAGCAGCTTAGGACAGCCACCAGATCCGATCTTC. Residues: CASSLGQPPDPIF.

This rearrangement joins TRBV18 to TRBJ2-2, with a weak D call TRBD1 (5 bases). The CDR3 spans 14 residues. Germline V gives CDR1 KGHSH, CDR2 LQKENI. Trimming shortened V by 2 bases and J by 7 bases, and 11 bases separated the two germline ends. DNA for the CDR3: TGTGCCAGCTCACCATCAGGGATCAGCGGGGAGCTGTTTTTT. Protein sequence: CASSPSGISGELFF.

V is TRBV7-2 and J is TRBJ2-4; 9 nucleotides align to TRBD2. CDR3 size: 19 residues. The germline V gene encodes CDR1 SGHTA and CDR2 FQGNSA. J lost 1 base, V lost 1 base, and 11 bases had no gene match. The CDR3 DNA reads TGTGCCAGCAGCTTAGATTTGCGGGGGGGCATAGTTGCCAAAAACATTCAGTACTTC. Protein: CASSLDLRGGIVAKNIQYF.

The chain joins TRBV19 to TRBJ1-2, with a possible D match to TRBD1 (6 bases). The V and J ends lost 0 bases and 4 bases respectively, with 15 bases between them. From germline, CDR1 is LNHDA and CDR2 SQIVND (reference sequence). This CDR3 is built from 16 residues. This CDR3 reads CASSIDVDRLVYGYTF. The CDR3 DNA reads TGTGCCAGTAGTATAGATGTCGACAGGCTCGTCTATGGCTACACCTTC.

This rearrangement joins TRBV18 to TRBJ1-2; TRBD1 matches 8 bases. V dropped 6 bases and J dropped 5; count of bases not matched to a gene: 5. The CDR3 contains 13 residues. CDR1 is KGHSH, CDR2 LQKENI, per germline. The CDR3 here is CASSPGGRYGYTF. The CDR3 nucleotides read TGTGCCAGCTCGCCAGGGGGCCGGTATGGCTACACCTTC.

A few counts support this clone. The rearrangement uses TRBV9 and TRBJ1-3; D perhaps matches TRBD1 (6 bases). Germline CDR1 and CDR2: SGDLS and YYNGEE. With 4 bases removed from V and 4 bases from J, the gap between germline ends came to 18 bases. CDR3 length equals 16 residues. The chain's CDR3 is CASSKRVDRGGNTIYF. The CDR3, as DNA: TGTGCCAGCAGCAAGAGAGTGGACAGAGGCGGAAACACCATATATTTT.

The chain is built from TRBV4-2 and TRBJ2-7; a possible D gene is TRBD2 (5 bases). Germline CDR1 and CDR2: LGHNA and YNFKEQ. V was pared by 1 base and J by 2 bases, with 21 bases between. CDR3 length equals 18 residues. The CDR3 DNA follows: TGTGCCAGCAGCCAAGGTGAGGCGGGCAGACATTCCCCCTACGAGCAGTACTTC. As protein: CASSQGEAGRHSPYEQYF.

The CDR3 is CAISESQGIDTQYF. The CDR3, as DNA: TGTGCCATCAGTGAGTCGCAGGGGATAGATACGCAGTATTTT. The chain uses TRBV10-3 and TRBJ2-3, with a possible D match to TRBD1 (6 bases). Deletions cut 0 bases from V and 5 bases from J, with 9 bases between. Germline assignment: CDR1 ENHRY and CDR2 SYGVKD. This CDR3 contains 14 residues.

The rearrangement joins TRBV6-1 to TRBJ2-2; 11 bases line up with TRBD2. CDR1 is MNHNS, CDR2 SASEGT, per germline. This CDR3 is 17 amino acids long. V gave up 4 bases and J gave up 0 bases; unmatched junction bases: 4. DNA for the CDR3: TGTGCCAGCAGTGCCCTAGCGGGGGGACCGAACACCGGGGAGCTGTTTTTT. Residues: CASSALAGGPNTGELFF.

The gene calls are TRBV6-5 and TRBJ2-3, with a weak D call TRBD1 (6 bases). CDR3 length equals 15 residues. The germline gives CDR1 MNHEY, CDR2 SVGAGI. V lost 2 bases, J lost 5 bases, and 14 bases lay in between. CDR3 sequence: CASSYRTAHKDTQYF. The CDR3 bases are TGTGCCAGCAGTTACAGGACAGCCCACAAAGATACGCAGTATTTT.

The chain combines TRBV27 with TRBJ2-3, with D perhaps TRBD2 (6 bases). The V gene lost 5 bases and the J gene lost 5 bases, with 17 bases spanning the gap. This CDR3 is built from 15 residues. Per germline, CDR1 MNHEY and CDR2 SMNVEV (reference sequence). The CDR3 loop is CASSPRDPGGDTQYF. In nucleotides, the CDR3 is TGTGCCAGCAGTCCACGGGACCCCGGGGGAGATACGCAGTATTTT.

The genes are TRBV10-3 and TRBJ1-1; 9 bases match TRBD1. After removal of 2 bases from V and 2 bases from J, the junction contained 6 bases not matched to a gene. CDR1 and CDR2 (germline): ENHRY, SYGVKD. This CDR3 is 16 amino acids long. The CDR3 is CAISEPEGQGNTEAFF. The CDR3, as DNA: TGTGCCATCAGTGAGCCCGAGGGACAGGGCAACACTGAAGCTTTCTTT.

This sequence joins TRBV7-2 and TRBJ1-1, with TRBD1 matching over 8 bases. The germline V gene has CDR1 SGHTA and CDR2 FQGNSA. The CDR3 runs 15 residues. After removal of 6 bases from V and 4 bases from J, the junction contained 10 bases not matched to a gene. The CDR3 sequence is CASRGVTGGSTEAFF. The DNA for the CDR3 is TGTGCCAGCAGGGGTGTTACAGGGGGGAGCACTGAAGCTTTCTTT.

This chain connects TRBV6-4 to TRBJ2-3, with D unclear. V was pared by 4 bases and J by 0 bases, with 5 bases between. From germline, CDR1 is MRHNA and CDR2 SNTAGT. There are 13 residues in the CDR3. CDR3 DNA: TGTGCCAGCAGTGTGACTAGCACAGATACGCAGTATTTT. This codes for CASSVTSTDTQYF.

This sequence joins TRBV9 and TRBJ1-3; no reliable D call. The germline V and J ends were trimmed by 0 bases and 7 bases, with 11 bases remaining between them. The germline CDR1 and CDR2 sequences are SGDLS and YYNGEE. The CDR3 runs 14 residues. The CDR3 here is CASSVDSMLNTIYF. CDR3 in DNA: TGTGCCAGCAGCGTAGACAGTATGCTGAACACCATATATTTT. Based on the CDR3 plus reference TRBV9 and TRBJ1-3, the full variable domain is DSGVTQTPKHLITATGQRVTLRCSPRSGDLSVYWYQQSLDQGLQFLIQYYNGEERAKGNILERFSAQQFPDLHSELNLSSLELGDSALYFCASSVDSMLNTIYFGEGSWLTVV.

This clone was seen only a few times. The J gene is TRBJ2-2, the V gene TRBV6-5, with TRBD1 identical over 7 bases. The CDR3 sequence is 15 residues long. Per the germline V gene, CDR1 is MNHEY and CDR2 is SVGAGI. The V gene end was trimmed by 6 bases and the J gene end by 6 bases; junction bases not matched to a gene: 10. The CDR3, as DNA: TGTGCCAGCAGCTTTACAGGGGCCGGGGCCGGGGAGCTGTTTTTT. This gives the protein CASSFTGAGAGELFF.

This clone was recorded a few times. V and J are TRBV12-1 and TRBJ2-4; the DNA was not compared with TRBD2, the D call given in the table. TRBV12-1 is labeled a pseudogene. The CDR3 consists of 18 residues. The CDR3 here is CASTPEVNRGIAKNSQYF. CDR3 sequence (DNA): TGTGCCAGCACCCCGGAGGTGAACCGGGGAATAGCCAAAAACAGTCAGTACTTC.

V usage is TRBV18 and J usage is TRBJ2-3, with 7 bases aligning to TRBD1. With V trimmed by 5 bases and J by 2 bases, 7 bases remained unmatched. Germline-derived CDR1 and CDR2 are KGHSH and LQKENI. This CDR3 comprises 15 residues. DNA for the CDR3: TGTGCCAGCTCATCAAAGGGACAGTACACAGATACGCAGTATTTT. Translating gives CASSSKGQYTDTQYF.

CDR3 bases: TGTGCCAGCAGCTTAGAGGGGCAGCTTAATTCACCCCTCCACTTT. This gives the protein CASSLEGQLNSPLHF. This chain joins TRBV7-9 and TRBJ1-6, with TRBD1 as a possible D gene (5 bases). CDR1 and CDR2 (germline): SEHNR, FQNEAQ (reference sequence). V was trimmed by 1 base and J by 6 bases, leaving 10 bases between them. The CDR3 spans 15 residues.

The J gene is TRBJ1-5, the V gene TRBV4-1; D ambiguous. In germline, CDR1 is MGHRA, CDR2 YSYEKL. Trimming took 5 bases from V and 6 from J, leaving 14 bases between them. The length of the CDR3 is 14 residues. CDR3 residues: CASSYSGLGQPQHF. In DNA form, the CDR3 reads TGCGCCAGCAGCTACTCAGGATTGGGTCAGCCCCAGCATTTT.